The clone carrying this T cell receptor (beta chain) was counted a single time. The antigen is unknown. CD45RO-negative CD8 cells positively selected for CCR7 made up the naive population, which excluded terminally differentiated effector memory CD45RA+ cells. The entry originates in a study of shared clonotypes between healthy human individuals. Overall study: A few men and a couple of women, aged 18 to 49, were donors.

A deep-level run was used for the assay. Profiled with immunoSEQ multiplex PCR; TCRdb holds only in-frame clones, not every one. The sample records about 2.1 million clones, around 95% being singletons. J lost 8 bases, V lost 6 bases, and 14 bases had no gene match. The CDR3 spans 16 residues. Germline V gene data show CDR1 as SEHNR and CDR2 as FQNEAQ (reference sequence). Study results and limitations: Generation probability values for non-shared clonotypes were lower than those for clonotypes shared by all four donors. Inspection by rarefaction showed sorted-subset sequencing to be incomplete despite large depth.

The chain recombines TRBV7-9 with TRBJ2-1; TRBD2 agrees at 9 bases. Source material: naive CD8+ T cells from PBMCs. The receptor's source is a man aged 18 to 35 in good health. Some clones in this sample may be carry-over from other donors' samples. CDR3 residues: CASRRAGTSPLDEQFF. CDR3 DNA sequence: TGTGCCAGCAGACGCGCCGGGACTAGCCCATTAGATGAGCAGTTCTTC.